This T cell receptor (beta chain) was recovered during a study of cytotoxic CD8 clonotypes in ibrutinib-treated CLL. At the level of the study: On average, roughly 94,000 productive rearrangements and around 250,000 productive templates per sample.

Generated by immunoSEQ multiplex PCR, the TCRdb table keeps only in-frame clones and is missing some. This table has 65,000 to 90,000 clones, less than 90% appearing once. CDR1 and CDR2 (germline): PRHDT, FYEKMQ (reference sequence). The CDR3 contains 15 residues. V lost 6 bases and J 7 bases, leaving 19 bases between the germline ends. The receptor was derived from a human donor with chronic lymphocytic leukemia. J is TRBJ2-1 and V is TRBV13; maybe TRBD1 (5 bases). The material sequenced was PBMCs, taken after 24 months of ibrutinib treatment. The CDR3 spells CASSSEPGNLNEQFF. CDR3 in DNA: TGTGCCAGCAGTTCAGAGCCAGGGAATTTGAATGAGCAGTTCTTC.